This passage covers 24 T cell receptor beta chains from one sample sequenced in a study of blood T cell repertoires in COVID-19 (dated by TCRdb to 2020 to 2022). Libraries were prepared through the immunoSEQ multiplex PCR assay. TCRdb carries this immuneACCESS record with in-frame sequences only. Its versions omit some clonotypes, under half of them owing to an unresolved V gene in the studies checked, with the rest unexplained. The sample records under 450,000 clones, about 86% of which are singletons. Clones ranked in the top ten supply roughly 7.1% of the sample. The specimen sequenced was peripheral blood. The receptors were gathered from a woman aged 55 to 70 with COVID-19, enrolled during active disease.

The table lists this clone with a few counts. Within the sample, other DNA sequences also encode this same CDR3. The chain combines TRBV7-8 with TRBJ1-5; 9 bases line up with TRBD1. The germline gives CDR1 SGHVS, CDR2 FQNEAQ. V shed 4 bases, J shed 2 bases, and the junction held 0 bases outside the gene matches. The CDR3 extends over 14 amino acids. The CDR3 region has the DNA TGTGCCAGCAGCTGGGACAGGGGCAATCAGCCCCAGCATTTT. It is translated as CASSWDRGNQPQHF.

J is TRBJ1-2 and V is TRBV5-1; D gene ambiguous. Germline loops: CDR1 SGHRS, CDR2 YFSETQ. V gave up 0 bases and J gave up 2 bases, with 11 bases separating them. The CDR3 contains 15 residues. CDR3 protein: CASSLDPQPNYGYTF. In DNA, the CDR3 is TGCGCCAGCAGCTTGGACCCACAGCCCAACTATGGCTACACCTTC.

The rearrangement links TRBV6-5 to TRBJ2-7, with D perhaps matching TRBD1 (6 bases). This CDR3 region has 14 residues. The germline CDR1 and CDR2 sequences are MNHEY and SVGAGI. Between the trimmed V and J ends, which lost 2 bases and 2 bases, there was a span of 10 bases. Written as DNA, the CDR3 is TGTGCCAGCAGTTACAACAGGGAAACCTACGAGCAGTACTTC. Protein sequence: CASSYNRETYEQYF.

This clone was recorded only once. The chain is built from TRBV11-2 and TRBJ1-1; no reliable D call. V lost 3 bases and J lost 3, with 5 bases in between. There are 12 residues in the CDR3. Looked up from germline, CDR1 is SGHAT and CDR2 is FQNNGV. The CDR3 region has the DNA TGTGCCAGCAGCTTTGAGGACACTGAAGCTTTCTTT. It is translated as CASSFEDTEAFF. Using reference TRBV11-2 and TRBJ1-1 for the parts outside the CDR3, the full variable domain is EAGVAQSPRYKIIEKRQSVAFWCNPISGHATLYWYQQILGQGPKLLIQFQNNGVVDDSQLPKDRFSAERLKGVDSTLKIQPAKLEDSAVYLCASSFEDTEAFFGQGTRLTVV.

The rearrangement uses TRBV19 and TRBJ1-5; 10 bases are a match to TRBD1. This CDR3 is built from 18 residues. Germline lookup yields CDR1 LNHDA and CDR2 SQIVND (reference sequence). Germline trimming cut 4 bases from V and 3 bases from J; bases unmatched to any gene: 12. The DNA of the CDR3 is TGTGCCAGTAGTAAAGTCCTACCGGGACAGGGGATCAATCAGCCCCAGCATTTT. It codes for CASSKVLPGQGINQPQHF. The full variable domain, in which reference TRBV19 and TRBJ1-5 provide the parts outside the CDR3, is DGGITQSPKYLFRKEGQNVTLSCEQNLNHDAMYWYRQDPGQGLRLIYYSQIVNDFQKGDIAEGYSVSREKKESFPLTVTSAQKNPTAFYLCASSKVLPGQGINQPQHFGDGTRLSIL.

In its sample, this clone was seen a few times. The rearrangement links TRBV5-1 to TRBJ2-5, with TRBD2 matching 8 bases. This CDR3 is built from 16 residues. With 4 bases clipped from V and 4 bases from J, the junction kept 12 bases outside the gene matches. Germline V gene sequence: CDR1 SGHRS, CDR2 YFSETQ. CDR3 region: CASSPDLSGARETQYF. Here the CDR3 DNA reads TGCGCCAGCAGCCCGGATCTTAGCGGGGCAAGAGAGACCCAGTACTTC.

CDR3 in DNA: TGTGCCAGCAGCCCCCAATGGGTAGCGGGGGGGCGCACAGATACGCAGTATTTT. Its protein is CASSPQWVAGGRTDTQYF. The chain links TRBV7-3 to TRBJ2-3, with TRBD2 matching over 11 bases. Per the germline V gene, CDR1 is SGHTA and CDR2 is FQGTGA. Losses at the gene ends were 5 bases for V and 1 base for J; bases not matched to a gene: 11. CDR3 length: 18 amino acids.

The chain recombines TRBV28 with TRBJ1-1; 8 bases fit TRBD1. The CDR3 has 14 amino acids. Germline V lookup: CDR1 MDHEN, CDR2 SYDVKM. Trimming removed 4 bases from V and 3 bases from J; junction bases left unmatched: 4. The CDR3 nucleotides are TGTGCCAGCAGTTCAGGGGGCAAGTACACTGAAGCTTTCTTT. Translation gives CASSSGGKYTEAFF.

The sample holds one count of this clone. V and J are TRBV9 and TRBJ1-2; weak D call: TRBD1 (5 bases). Trimming cost V 3 bases and J 4 bases, with 13 bases left between them. Germline V gene lookup returns CDR1 SGDLS and CDR2 YYNGEE. The CDR3 consists of 14 residues. The CDR3 region has the DNA TGTGCCAGCAGCGGCCCAGGGAATTCCTATGGCTACACCTTC. Its translation: CASSGPGNSYGYTF.

V gene TRBV3-1 (or the pseudogene TRBV3-2) combines with J gene TRBJ2-3; no reliable D call. CDR1 and CDR2 from the germline V gene are LGHDT and YNNKEL (reference sequence). The CDR3 loop spans 16 amino acids. V lost 1 base to trimming and J lost 0 bases, with 11 bases between them. The CDR3 loop reads CASSQVGGLSTDTQYF. CDR3 sequence (DNA): TGTGCCAGCAGCCAAGTAGGTGGGCTGAGCACAGATACGCAGTATTTT.

The rearrangement links TRBV7-3 to TRBJ2-1, with TRBD2 matching over 11 bases. The length of the CDR3 is 16 residues. The germline V gene encodes CDR1 SGHTA and CDR2 FQGTGA. Trimming removed 4 bases from V and 2 bases from J; junction bases left unmatched: 4. Here the CDR3 reads CASSSVSGGAYNEQFF. The CDR3, as DNA: TGTGCCAGCAGCTCGGTTAGCGGGGGGGCCTACAATGAGCAGTTCTTC.

The chain recombines TRBV7-8 with TRBJ2-3; 14 bases are shared with TRBD2. Germline CDR1 and CDR2: SGHVS and FQNEAQ. The junction had 9 bases not matched to a gene; V was cut back by 2 bases and J by 5 bases. This CDR3 has 18 amino acids. The CDR3, as DNA: TGTGCCAGCAGCTTACGGAGACTAGCGGGGGGGCATGAAGATACGCAGTATTTT. Amino acid sequence: CASSLRRLAGGHEDTQYF.

V is TRBV9 and J is TRBJ2-5, with TRBD1 matching over 8 bases. V was pared by 2 bases and J by 5 bases, with 5 bases of the junction left unmatched. Germline V gene data show CDR1 as SGDLS and CDR2 as YYNGEE. The CDR3 consists of 14 residues. CDR3 coding DNA: TGTGCCAGCAGCGTGGCAGGGGGCTCCGAGACCCAGTACTTC. It codes for CASSVAGGSETQYF.

The chain couples TRBV11-3 to TRBJ1-2; the D is unclear. In germline, CDR1 is SGHNT, CDR2 YENEEA. This CDR3 has 15 residues. V was cut by 5 bases and J by 4 bases, with 17 bases left in between. CDR3 sequence: CASSPPELEIYGYTF. The DNA for the CDR3 is TGTGCCAGCAGCCCTCCCGAGTTGGAGATCTATGGCTACACCTTC.

A few counts support this clone. Written as DNA, the CDR3 is TGTGCCAGCAGTTACTCGTTTGGGACAGGGCTCCCCACCTTC. Amino acid sequence: CASSYSFGTGLPTF. The chain recombines TRBV6-2 or TRBV6-3 with TRBJ1-2; 9 nucleotides agree with TRBD1. The CDR3 length is 14 residues. Germline values: CDR1 MNHEY, CDR2 SVGEGT. V trimming: 0 bases; J trimming: 13 bases; junction bases outside the gene matches: 9.

This clone has just one count. The chain is built from TRBV14 and TRBJ2-3, with D possibly TRBD1 on 6 matching bases. CDR1 SGHDN and CDR2 FVKESK come from the germline V gene. This CDR3 comprises 15 residues. V lost 0 bases to trimming and J lost 2 bases, with 9 bases between them. The CDR3 bases are TGTGCCAGCAGCCAAGAGAGGGGGACCACAGATACGCAGTATTTT. Amino acids: CASSQERGTTDTQYF.

This chain uses TRBV11-2 with TRBJ2-5; no clear D. The CDR3 loop spans 12 amino acids. CDR1 and CDR2 (germline): SGHAT, FQNNGV. Trimming stripped 0 bases from V and 7 bases from J, with 6 bases between. CDR3 sequence reads: CASSLEVGTQYF. The CDR3 DNA sequence: TGTGCCAGCAGCTTAGAGGTCGGGACCCAGTACTTC.

The chain uses TRBV30 and TRBJ2-1; D might be TRBD2 (5 bases). This CDR3 region has 15 residues. CDR1 is GTSNPN, CDR2 SVGIG, per germline (reference sequence). Deletions cut 8 bases from V and 5 bases from J, with 22 bases between. The CDR3 sequence is CAIPRGQWSDNEQFF. CDR3 bases: TGTGCCATTCCCCGCGGGCAGTGGTCCGACAATGAGCAGTTCTTC.

The chain is built from TRBV6-2 or TRBV6-3 and TRBJ2-5, with a possible D match to TRBD2 (6 bases). V was cut by 2 bases and J by 2 bases, with 12 bases left in between. CDR1 is MNHEY, CDR2 SVGEGT, per germline. This CDR3 has 15 residues. Here the CDR3 reads CASSYGGIPQETQYF. CDR3 in DNA: TGTGCCAGCAGTTACGGGGGGATACCGCAAGAGACCCAGTACTTC.

This sequence joins TRBV5-5 and TRBJ1-1; 8 nucleotides agree with TRBD1. Unmatched junction bases numbered 7, after V lost 0 bases and J lost 3 bases. The CDR3 sequence is 16 residues long. Germline V gene sequence: CDR1 SGHKS, CDR2 YYEKEE (reference sequence). CDR3 region: CASSLGQGAKDTEAFF. CDR3 in DNA: TGTGCCAGCAGCTTGGGCCAGGGGGCAAAGGACACTGAAGCTTTCTTT. Complete variable domain (other parts from reference TRBV5-5 and TRBJ1-1): DAGVTQSPTHLIKTRGQQVTLRCSPISGHKSVSWYQQVLGQGPQFIFQYYEKEERGRGNFPDRFSARQFPNYSSELNVNALLLGDSALYLCASSLGQGAKDTEAFFGQGTRLTVV.

In its sample, this clone was seen many times. The gene calls are TRBV16 and TRBJ1-1, with D tentatively TRBD1 (6 bases). V was trimmed by 4 bases and J by 2 bases, leaving 14 bases between them. Germline V CDR1 and CDR2: KGHSY, FQNENV. This CDR3 has 15 residues. The CDR3 bases are TGTGCCAGCAGCCCCCAGGTCAGGGGAAACACTGAAGCTTTCTTT. The encoded protein is CASSPQVRGNTEAFF.

This clone was seen just once. The chain links TRBV6-5 to TRBJ1-5, with 7 bases that match TRBD1. Germline V CDR1 and CDR2: MNHEY, SVGAGI. This CDR3 is 12 amino acids long. Trimming cost V 7 bases and J 7 bases; bases outside gene matches: 4. CDR3 in DNA: TGTGCCAGCACGACAGGGAGCCAGCCCCAGCATTTT. Its translation: CASTTGSQPQHF.

The V call is TRBV5-4, the J call TRBJ2-1, with TRBD2 matching over 15 bases. Looked up from germline, CDR1 is SGHNT and CDR2 is YYREEE (reference sequence). The CDR3 runs to 17 residues. Trimming removed 1 base from V and 6 bases from J; junction bases left unmatched: 5. The CDR3 region is CASSLRRTSGGANEQFF. Here the CDR3 DNA reads TGTGCCAGCAGCTTGCGTAGGACTAGCGGGGGGGCCAATGAGCAGTTCTTC.

V gene TRBV18 combines with J gene TRBJ2-5, with D possibly being TRBD1 (5 bases). V was clipped by 3 bases and J by 5 bases, with 19 bases between them. The CDR3 runs to 16 residues. Germline V lookup: CDR1 KGHSH, CDR2 LQKENI. This CDR3 is CASSPNRDRGIETQYF. The CDR3 bases are TGTGCCAGCTCACCGAACCGTGACAGAGGTATCGAGACCCAGTACTTC.